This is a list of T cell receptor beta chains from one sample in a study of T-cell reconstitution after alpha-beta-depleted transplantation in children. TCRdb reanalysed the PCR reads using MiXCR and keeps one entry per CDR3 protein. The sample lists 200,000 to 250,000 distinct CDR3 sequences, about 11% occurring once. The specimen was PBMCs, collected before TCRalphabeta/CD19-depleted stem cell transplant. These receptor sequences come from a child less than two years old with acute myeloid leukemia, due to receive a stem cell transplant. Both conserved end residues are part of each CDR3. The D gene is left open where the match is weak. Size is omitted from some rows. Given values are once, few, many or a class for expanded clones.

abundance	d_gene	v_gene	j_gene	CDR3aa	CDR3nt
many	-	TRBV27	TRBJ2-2	CASSLIGIANTGELFF	TGTGCCAGCAGTTTAATAGGGATAGCGAACACCGGGGAGCTGTTTTTT
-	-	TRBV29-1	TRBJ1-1	CSVVVTVTEAFF	TGCAGCGTTGTCGTTACGGTGACTGAAGCTTTCTTT
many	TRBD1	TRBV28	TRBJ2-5	CASSFETGRKTQYF	TGTGCCAGCAGTTTCGAGACAGGGAGAAAGACCCAGTACTTC
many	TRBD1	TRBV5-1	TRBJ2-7	CASSSQGQGHEQYF	TGCGCCAGCAGCTCCCAGGGACAGGGCCACGAGCAGTACTTC
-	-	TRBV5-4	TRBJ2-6	CASSSVGGANVLTF	TGTGCCAGCAGCTCAGTTGGGGGGGCCAACGTCCTGACTTTC
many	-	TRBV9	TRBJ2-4	CASSVGGIKSKNIQYF	TGTGCCAGCAGCGTAGGAGGGATTAAGAGCAAAAACATTCAGTACTTC
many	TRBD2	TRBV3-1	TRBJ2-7	CASSQDSPRRPGTRTPTHEQYF	TGTGCCAGCAGCCAAGATTCCCCGAGAAGACCCGGGACTAGGACGCCTACCCACGAGCAGTACTTC
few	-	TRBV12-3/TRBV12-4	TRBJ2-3	CASLRTETDTQYF	TGTGCCAGCCTACGGACAGAAACAGATACGCAGTATTTT
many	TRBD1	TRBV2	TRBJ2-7	CASSWDRAHEQYF	TGTGCCAGCAGTTGGGACAGGGCCCACGAGCAGTACTTC
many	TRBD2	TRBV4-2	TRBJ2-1	CASSHHSGSRDEQFF	TGTGCCAGCAGCCACCATAGCGGGTCGAGGGATGAGCAGTTCTTC